The sequence of this TCR beta chain was determined in a study of T-cell reconstitution after alpha-beta-depleted transplantation in children. Study findings and constraints: In patients about two months after transplant, alpha-beta T cells reportedly arose from several hundred expanded graft clones. Newly produced T cells mostly accounted for T-cell counts and diversity one year post-transplant. Recipient T cells and thymic progenitors that survived gave rise to the high TCRbeta diversity observed at day 60 in some patients.

Germline V lookup: CDR1 ENHRY, CDR2 SYGVKD. CDR3 size: 18 residues. V shed 5 bases and J 0 bases; nucleotides not matched to a gene: 7. As it was prepared, the TCRbeta library received unique molecular identifiers. TCRdb processed the PCR reads anew with MiXCR; each CDR3 protein has one entry. Among 400,000 to 450,000 distinct CDR3 sequences listed, around two fifths were seen once. For this clonotype: Its specificity is not known.

The material sequenced was PBMCs, taken before TCRalphabeta/CD19-depleted stem cell transplant. This sequence was found in a girl aged 2 to 9 with aplastic anemia, due to receive a stem cell transplant. V is TRBV10-3 and J is TRBJ2-6, with 10 bases matching TRBD1. This CDR3 is CAISLGDRGGSGANVLTF. The CDR3 nucleotides are TGTGCCATCAGTCTTGGGGACAGGGGTGGCTCTGGGGCCAACGTCCTGACTTTC.